This T cell receptor (beta chain) was recorded in a study of CD8+ T cells in alopecia areata. About the study: Patients received oral tofacitinib, 5 to 10 mg twice daily, for moderate-to-severe alopecia areata.

The CDR3 extends over 13 amino acids. CDR1 is SNHLY and CDR2 is FYNNEI in the germline V gene. Trimming cost V 3 bases and J 2 bases, with 7 bases left between them. A note on this clone: Its antigen is unknown.

Findings and limits, study-wide: In scalp samples, resident alphabeta T cells of normal skin are also sequenced.

Once RNA had been extracted, it was reverse transcribed into cDNA to act as the sequencing template. Only in-frame clones appear in the TCRdb table, and some are missing; sequencing was by immunoSEQ multiplex PCR. The sample gives approximately 140,000 clones, around 86% of which show up once; around 16% is in the top ten. The clonotype comes from a human donor with alopecia areata. Sequences were derived from CD8+ T cells sorted from blood, sampled at week 0. The chain carries TRBV2 and TRBJ2-5; the D is unclear. CDR3: CASSDFLQETQYF. The CDR3 nucleotides read TGTGCCAGCAGTGATTTCTTGCAAGAGACCCAGTACTTC. The whole variable domain, filled in from reference TRBV2 and TRBJ2-5, reads EPEVTQTPSHQVTQMGQEVILRCVPISNHLYFYWYRQILGQKVEFLVSFYNNEISEKSEIFDDQFSVERPDGSNFTLKIRSTKLEDSAMYFCASSDFLQETQYFGPGTRLLVL.